This entry lists 24 T cell receptor beta chains sequenced from one sample in a study of glioma-infiltrating T cells. Using RNA template, CDR3s of TCR alpha and beta were amplified with iRepertoire arm-PCR. TCRdb reanalysed the multiplex PCR reads using MiXCR and keeps one entry per CDR3 protein. The sample carries 150,000 to 200,000 distinct CDR3 sequences, over 25% recorded once. The sequencing sample was made of glioma tissue, nonneoplastic brain tissue, or PBMCs (not recorded which). The receptor set was obtained from a human donor with low-grade glioma or glioblastoma, undergoing nonglioma brain surgery, or in good health (not recorded which).

This clonotype was detected ten times or more. The chain has TRBV28 and TRBJ2-7; D is uncertain. V lost 4 bases and J 0 bases, leaving 10 bases between the germline ends. The CDR3 sequence is 14 residues long. Germline lookup yields CDR1 MDHEN and CDR2 SYDVKM. The DNA for the CDR3 is TGTGCCAGCAGTTCGGTCGGGTCCTCCTACGAGCAGTACTTC. Translated: CASSSVGSSYEQYF.

This clonotype was detected a few times. The J gene is TRBJ2-1, the V gene TRBV2; 7 positions match TRBD1. Germline CDR1 reads SNHLY; CDR2 reads FYNNEI. The CDR3 sequence is 15 residues long. V shed 4 bases, J shed 10 bases, and the junction held 13 bases outside the gene matches. CDR3 sequence reads: CASSGWGQTFKEQFF. DNA for the CDR3: TGTGCCAGCAGTGGTTGGGGACAGACCTTTAAGGAGCAGTTCTTC.

In its sample, this clonotype was seen many times. The CDR3 DNA follows: TGTGCCAGCAGTTACTGGGGGGCCTTAGATACGCAGTATTTT. It specifies CASSYWGALDTQYF. V is TRBV6-5 and J is TRBJ2-3; perhaps D is TRBD1 or TRBD2 (6 bases each). V lost 1 base, J lost 5 bases, and 10 bases lay in between. Germline CDR1 MNHEY, CDR2 SVGAGI. The CDR3 sequence is 14 residues long.

This clonotype was picked up many times. The gene calls are TRBV5-4 and TRBJ2-7, with 8 bases aligning to TRBD2. The CDR3 extends over 15 amino acids. The V gene's germline CDR1 is SGHNT and CDR2 YYREEE (reference sequence). V was clipped by 0 bases and J by 6 bases; unmatched bases: 8. The CDR3 loop reads CASSLEGGRQREQYF. The CDR3 region has the DNA TGTGCCAGCAGCTTGGAGGGCGGGAGGCAACGCGAGCAGTACTTC.

About this clonotype itself: One end of the junction does not line up with germline, which may come from a read error. This chain joins TRBV6-2 or TRBV6-3 and TRBJ1-5; no clear D gene. The CDR3 contains 14 residues. CDR1 and CDR2 from the germline V gene are MNHEY and SVGEGT. This CDR3 is CASSVQRSNQPQRF. In nucleotides, the CDR3 is TGTGCCAGCAGTGTCCAGAGGTCCAATCAGCCCCAGCGTTTT.

This clonotype was picked up many times. This chain links TRBV29-1 with TRBJ2-7, with D possibly TRBD2 on 6 matching bases. V lost 4 bases, J lost 0 bases, and 13 bases lay in between. This CDR3 is built from 14 residues. Per the germline V gene, CDR1 is SQVTM and CDR2 is ANQGSEA. CDR3 residues: CSVVREVGSYEQYF. CDR3 bases: TGCAGCGTTGTCAGGGAGGTCGGCTCCTACGAGCAGTACTTC.

The V gene is TRBV5-1, the J gene TRBJ2-7; TRBD2 matches 11 bases. There are 18 residues in the CDR3. V was pared by 1 base and J by 0 bases, with 9 bases of the junction left unmatched. Germline V gives CDR1 SGHRS, CDR2 YFSETQ. In DNA form, the CDR3 reads TGCGCCAGCAGCTTGCCACTAGCGGGAGTGAAACCCTCCTACGAGCAGTACTTC. Translation: CASSLPLAGVKPSYEQYF.

The V gene is TRBV19, the J gene TRBJ2-6; 8 nucleotides align to TRBD1. Germline loops: CDR1 LNHDA, CDR2 SQIVND (reference sequence). The CDR3 covers 18 residues. Trimming removed 8 bases from V and 2 bases from J; junction bases left unmatched: 14. The CDR3 is CASVGQGNSFTGANVLTF. The CDR3 nucleotides are TGTGCCAGTGTAGGACAGGGTAATTCTTTTACTGGGGCCAACGTCCTGACTTTC.

As for this clonotype: Since a much larger clone is just one base distant, this may be a read error. The CDR3 DNA sequence: TGTGCCAGCAGCTTGATCCGGAGCGGGAGAGATACGCAGTATTTT. It codes for CASSLIRSGRDTQYF. V is TRBV7-8 and J is TRBJ2-3; 8 bases fit TRBD2. The CDR3 has 15 amino acids. Germline CDR1 reads SGHVS; CDR2 reads FQNEAQ. Unmatched junction bases numbered 7, after V lost 3 bases and J lost 5 bases.

In its sample, this clonotype was seen a few times. J is TRBJ2-7 and V is TRBV29-1, with 9 bases fitting TRBD2. V was clipped by 4 bases and J by 4 bases; unmatched bases: 26. This CDR3 is 20 amino acids long. In germline, CDR1 is SQVTM, CDR2 ANQGSEA. The CDR3 region has the DNA TGCAGCGTTGCGGGGCTTAGTACCGGGACTAGCATTCGAGGGAAGTACGAGCAGTACTTC. Residues: CSVAGLSTGTSIRGKYEQYF.

This clonotype was counted many times. The J gene is TRBJ2-7, the V gene TRBV4-1; D gene uncertain. Trimming stripped 1 base from V and 7 bases from J, with 14 bases between. This CDR3 region has 14 residues. The V gene's germline CDR1 is MGHRA and CDR2 YSYEKL. The CDR3 DNA reads as TGCGCCAGCAGCCAAGCTCCAAGGGCTGGAGAGCAGTACTTC. Translation gives CASSQAPRAGEQYF.

This clonotype has ten or more counts. J is TRBJ2-3 and V is TRBV29-1; no clear D. V was cut by 0 bases and J by 10 bases, with 14 bases left in between. Germline lookup yields CDR1 SQVTM and CDR2 ANQGSEA. The CDR3 contains 13 residues. The CDR3 here is CSVEDFWAPAQYF. The CDR3 DNA follows: TGCAGCGTTGAAGATTTTTGGGCTCCTGCGCAGTATTTT.

About this clonotype itself: This may be a read error, as it is one base from a much larger clone. The chain recombines TRBV10-3 with TRBJ2-5; 14 positions agree with TRBD2. Germline V lookup: CDR1 ENHRY, CDR2 SYGVKD. This CDR3 has 16 amino acids. The junction had 11 bases not matched to a gene; V was cut back by 9 bases and J by 5 bases. The CDR3, as DNA: TGTGCCATGAGTCCCGGACTAGCGGGAGGCTGGGAGACCCAGTACTTC. Amino acids: CAMSPGLAGGWETQYF.

Comment on this clonotype: One end of the junction is discordant with germline, which a read error may explain. The gene calls are TRBV18 and TRBJ1-5; no firm D call. CDR1 and CDR2 (germline): KGHSH, LQKENI. The CDR3 sequence is 14 residues long. In DNA form, the CDR3 reads TGTGCCGGCTCACTTTCCGGGCCAAATCAGCCCCAGCATTTT. Translation: CAGSLSGPNQPQHF.

This chain links TRBV7-3 with TRBJ2-1, with 11 bases that match TRBD2. The V segment lost 0 bases and the J segment 4 bases; nucleotides outside the gene matches: 5. CDR3 length: 17 amino acids. Germline lookup yields CDR1 SGHTA and CDR2 FQGTGA. The CDR3 protein is CASSLTAGTSGYNEQFF. The CDR3 DNA follows: TGTGCCAGCAGCTTAACGGCCGGGACTAGCGGTTACAATGAGCAGTTCTTC.

This clonotype was seen only a few times. CDR3 region: CASSIGSNYGYTF. CDR3 nucleotides: TGTGCCAGTAGTATAGGTTCTAACTATGGCTACACCTTC. The chain has TRBV19 and TRBJ1-2; D is undetermined. V was cut by 1 base and J by 0 bases, with 3 bases left in between. Germline CDR1 is LNHDA and CDR2 is SQIVND (reference sequence). The CDR3 has 13 residues.

As regards this clonotype: This likely comes from a read error, as the CDR3 has no conserved phenylalanine or tryptophan at its end. The V call is TRBV28, the J call TRBJ2-7; 10 bases align to TRBD2. Looked up from germline, CDR1 is MDHEN and CDR2 is SYDVKM. J lost 0 bases, V lost 5 bases, and 7 bases had no gene match. The CDR3 spans 16 residues. CDR3 nucleotides: TGTGCCAGCAGTATGGTTAGCGGGAGGAGCTCCTACGAGCAGTACCTC. This encodes CASSMVSGRSSYEQYL.

Notes on this clonotype: This sequence may be a read error, since a much larger clone differs from it by one base. The genes are TRBV20-1 and TRBJ1-4, with TRBD1 matching 11 bases. This CDR3 spans 16 amino acids. The J segment lost 10 bases and the V segment lost 6 bases, leaving 16 bases of the junction unmatched. Germline V CDR1 and CDR2: DFQATT, SNEGSKA (reference sequence). The CDR3 sequence: CSAGPGQGGGTGKLFF. DNA of the CDR3: TGCAGTGCGGGGCCGGGACAGGGGGGGGGCACTGGAAAACTGTTTTTT.

The chain employs TRBV4-2 and TRBJ1-1, with D possibly matching TRBD1 (6 bases). The CDR3 runs 14 residues. Looked up from germline, CDR1 is LGHNA and CDR2 is YNFKEQ. The V and J ends lost 4 bases and 5 bases respectively, with 14 bases between them. CDR3 coding DNA: TGTGCCAGCAGCCGAGGGGGGTTGGAGACTGAAGCTTTCTTT. Translation: CASSRGGLETEAFF.

This clonotype came up many times. The chain links TRBV6-2 or TRBV6-3 to TRBJ2-7; D may be TRBD1 (5 bases). Germline V gives CDR1 MNHEY, CDR2 SVGEGT. V was trimmed by 2 bases and J by 3 bases, leaving 14 bases between them. The CDR3 totals 15 residues. The CDR3 here is CASSYLQDKFYEQYF. Written as DNA, the CDR3 is TGTGCCAGCAGTTACCTCCAGGACAAGTTCTACGAGCAGTACTTC.

This clonotype was seen at least ten times. The chain combines TRBV5-1 with TRBJ2-3; D unresolved. Germline assignment: CDR1 SGHRS and CDR2 YFSETQ. This CDR3 has 16 residues. V dropped 0 bases and J dropped 1 base, with 12 bases sitting between them. CDR3 coding DNA: TGCGCCAGCAGCTTGGAGGGCGGAGAGGGCACAGATACGCAGTATTTT. This translates into CASSLEGGEGTDTQYF.

This clonotype was counted many times. V usage is TRBV6-5 and J usage is TRBJ2-7; D may be TRBD1 or TRBD2 (6 bases each). CDR3 length: 14 amino acids. CDR1 is MNHEY, CDR2 SVGAGI, per germline. The V end lost 0 bases, the J end lost 9 bases, and 15 bases lay between the germline ends. The CDR3 nucleotides are TGTGCCAGCAGTTACTCAGGCAGGGGAGGAGGGCAGTACTTC. It translates to CASSYSGRGGGQYF.

A few counts support this clonotype. The chain employs TRBV28 and TRBJ2-7; possible D gene TRBD1, 5 bases. The V and J ends lost 5 bases and 3 bases respectively, with 23 bases between them. The CDR3 runs to 17 residues. Germline assignment: CDR1 MDHEN and CDR2 SYDVKM. The CDR3 loop reads CASSHAPQGRAIYEQYF. Written as DNA, the CDR3 is TGTGCCAGCAGTCACGCTCCCCAGGGAAGGGCCATCTACGAGCAGTACTTC.

There are many counts of this clonotype. J is TRBJ2-1 and V is TRBV16, with 8 bases identical to TRBD1. CDR3 length: 16 residues. The germline CDR1 and CDR2 sequences are KGHSY and FQNENV. J lost 1 base, V lost 0 bases, and 2 bases had no gene match. CDR3 region: CASSQSTGASYNEQFF. Written as DNA, the CDR3 is TGTGCCAGCAGCCAATCGACAGGGGCGTCCTACAATGAGCAGTTCTTC.